Listed here is a single TCR beta chain. Unmatched junction bases numbered 7, after V lost 4 bases and J lost 8 bases. This CDR3 comprises 14 residues. Germline V gene data show CDR1 as LGHNA and CDR2 as YSLEER. The data belong to a study of CD8 T cells in Susac syndrome. Reverse transcription of roughly 0.45 to 1 ug RNA used random hexamers. An immunoSEQ multiplex PCR amplified TCR beta CDR3 over 54 Vbeta and 13 Jbeta. TCRdb independently ran MiXCR on the immunoSEQ multiplex PCR reads; one entry per CDR3 protein. The sample consists of about 120,000 distinct CDR3 sequences, roughly 92% of them appearing once.

The chain employs TRBV4-3 and TRBJ1-2; 10 bases match TRBD1. The specimen was CD8+ T cells from PBMCs. The TCR originated in a human donor in good health. CDR3 region: CASSPDRGQSGYTF. The CDR3 bases are TGCGCCAGCAGCCCCGACAGGGGGCAGTCAGGCTACACCTTC.